The sequence of this T cell receptor beta chain was determined in a study of T cells after posttransplantation cyclophosphamide. The repertoire was sequenced with immunoSEQ multiplex PCR; TCRdb's copy has only in-frame clones and lacks some. Of roughly 49,000 clones listed, around 84% are singletons. Study-level points and caveats: TRB clonality was highly associated with recipient CMV seropositivity and reactivation. Donor-recipient repertoire similarity was low at 1-2 months, rising over year one.

This CDR3 comprises 15 residues. Germline trimming cut 2 bases from V and 6 bases from J; bases unmatched to any gene: 7. Per the germline V gene, CDR1 is MNHNS and CDR2 is SASEGT. In this sample, this clone turned up a few times. Its antigen is not identified. Material: PBMCs. The TCR sequence derives from a man aged 25 to 40 with a blood cancer, CMV-positive, and with a related stem cell donor. The chain combines TRBV6-1 with TRBJ1-5; 7 bases line up with TRBD1. Here the CDR3 DNA reads TGTGCCAGCAGTGAAACCGGGACAGTTGGTCAGCCCCAGCATTTT. Encoded protein: CASSETGTVGQPQHF.